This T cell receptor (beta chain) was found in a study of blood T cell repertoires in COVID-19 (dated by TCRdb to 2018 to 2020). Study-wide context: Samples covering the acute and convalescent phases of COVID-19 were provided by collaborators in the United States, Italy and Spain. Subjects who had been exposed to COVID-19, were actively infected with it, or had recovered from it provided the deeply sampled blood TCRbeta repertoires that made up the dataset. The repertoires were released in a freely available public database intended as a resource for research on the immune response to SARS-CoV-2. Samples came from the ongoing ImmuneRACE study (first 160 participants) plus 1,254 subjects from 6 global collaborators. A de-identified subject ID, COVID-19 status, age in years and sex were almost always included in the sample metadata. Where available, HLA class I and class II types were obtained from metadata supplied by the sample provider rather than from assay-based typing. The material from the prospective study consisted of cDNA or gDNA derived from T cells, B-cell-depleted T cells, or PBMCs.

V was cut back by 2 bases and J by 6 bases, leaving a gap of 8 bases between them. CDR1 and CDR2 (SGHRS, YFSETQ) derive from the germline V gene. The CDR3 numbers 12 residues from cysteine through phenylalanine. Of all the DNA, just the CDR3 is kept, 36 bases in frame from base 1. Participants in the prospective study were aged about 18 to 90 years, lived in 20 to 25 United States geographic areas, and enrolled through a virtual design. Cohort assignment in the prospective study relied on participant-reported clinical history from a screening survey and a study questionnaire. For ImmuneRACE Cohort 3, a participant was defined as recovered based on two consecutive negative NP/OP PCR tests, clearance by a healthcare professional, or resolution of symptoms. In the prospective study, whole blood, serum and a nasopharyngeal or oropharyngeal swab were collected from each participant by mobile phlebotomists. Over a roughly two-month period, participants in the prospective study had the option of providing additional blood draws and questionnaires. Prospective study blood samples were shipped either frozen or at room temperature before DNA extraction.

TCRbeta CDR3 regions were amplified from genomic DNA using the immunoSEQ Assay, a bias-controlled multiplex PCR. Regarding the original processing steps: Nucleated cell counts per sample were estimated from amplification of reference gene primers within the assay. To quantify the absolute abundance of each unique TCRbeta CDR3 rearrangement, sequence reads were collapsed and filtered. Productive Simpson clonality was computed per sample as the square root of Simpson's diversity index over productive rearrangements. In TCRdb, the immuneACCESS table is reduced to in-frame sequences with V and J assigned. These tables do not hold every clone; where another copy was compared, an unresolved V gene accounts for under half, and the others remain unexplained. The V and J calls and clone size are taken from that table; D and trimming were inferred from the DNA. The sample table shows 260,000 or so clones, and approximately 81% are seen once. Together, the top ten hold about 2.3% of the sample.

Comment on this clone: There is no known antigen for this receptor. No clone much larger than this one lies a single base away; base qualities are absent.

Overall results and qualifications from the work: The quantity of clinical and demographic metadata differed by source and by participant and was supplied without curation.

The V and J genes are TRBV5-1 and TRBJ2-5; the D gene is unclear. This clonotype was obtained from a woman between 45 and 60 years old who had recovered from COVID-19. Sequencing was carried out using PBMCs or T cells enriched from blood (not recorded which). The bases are TGCGCCAGCAGCTTAGATCAGAAGACCCAGTACTTC. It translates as CASSLDQKTQYF.